This record covers a single T cell receptor (beta chain). Trimming removed 1 base from V and 1 base from J, with 7 bases in between. CDR3 length: 14 amino acids. Germline CDR1 MGHRA, CDR2 YSYEKL. This sample stems from a study of blood T cell repertoires in COVID-19. Study background: Samples came from the United States, Italy and Spain, spanning acute and convalescent COVID-19.

Repertoires were generated with immunoSEQ multiplex PCR, while TCRdb's copy carries only in-frame clones and drops some. The sample lists approximately 240,000 clones, about 79% occurring once. This chain links TRBV4-1 with TRBJ2-5; D gene ambiguous. The receptor was isolated from a woman between 40 and 55 years old with acute COVID-19. Sequences were obtained from PBMCs or T cells enriched from blood (not recorded which). The CDR3 nucleotides read TGCGCCAGCAGCCAAGCCCGTCTCCAAGAGACCCAGTACTTC. This translates into CASSQARLQETQYF.